The 30 T cell receptor beta chains given below trace back to one sample, sequenced in a study of blood T cell repertoires in COVID-19. Using immunoSEQ multiplex PCR, the repertoire was profiled, and TCRdb retains in-frame clones only, with some absent. The sample includes about 100,000 clones, 85% of them seen just once. Source material: peripheral blood. All receptors come from a human donor in a cohort sampled during active COVID-19.

This clone was observed once. The chain has TRBV7-9 and TRBJ1-2, with a weak D call TRBD1 (6 bases). The CDR3 consists of 15 residues. Per germline, CDR1 SEHNR and CDR2 FQNEAQ (reference sequence). The V end lost 4 bases, the J end lost 0 bases, and 12 bases lay between the germline ends. The CDR3 sequence is CASSYGQTPNYGYTF. In DNA, the CDR3 is TGTGCCAGCAGCTATGGACAGACCCCTAACTATGGCTACACCTTC.

The chain uses TRBV10-3 and TRBJ2-5, with TRBD2 matching over 10 bases. This CDR3 has 14 residues. Germline CDR1 reads ENHRY; CDR2 reads SYGVKD. J gave up 3 bases and V 3 bases, and 1 base lay outside the gene matches. This CDR3 is CAISDGTSEETQYF. The CDR3 DNA sequence: TGTGCCATCAGTGATGGGACTAGCGAAGAGACCCAGTACTTC.

The genes are TRBV27 and TRBJ1-1; D is ambiguous. Germline loops: CDR1 MNHEY, CDR2 SMNVEV (reference sequence). This CDR3 has 15 amino acids. Between the trimmed V and J ends, which lost 4 bases and 4 bases, there was a span of 16 bases. The CDR3 nucleotides are TGTGCCAGCAGTTCCGAGTTTAGGCGGGGCACTGAAGCTTTCTTT. Its protein product is CASSSEFRRGTEAFF.

To note about this clone: Additional DNA sequences in this sample encode the identical CDR3. The chain combines TRBV5-6 with TRBJ2-1; 10 bases map to TRBD2. There are 15 residues in the CDR3. V was clipped by 2 bases and J by 4 bases; unmatched bases: 3. Germline CDR1 is SGHDT and CDR2 is YYEEEE. CDR3 coding DNA: TGTGCCAGCAGCTTACGGACTAGCGGTTACAATGAGCAGTTCTTC. Amino acid sequence: CASSLRTSGYNEQFF.

The chain recombines TRBV5-1 with TRBJ2-7; 10 bases match TRBD1. CDR1 and CDR2 from the germline V gene are SGHRS and YFSETQ. The CDR3 loop spans 15 amino acids. With V trimmed by 0 bases and J by 3 bases, 3 bases remained unmatched. CDR3 loop: CASSLGGQGIYEQYF. CDR3 in DNA: TGCGCCAGCAGCTTGGGGGGACAGGGGATCTACGAGCAGTACTTC.

This clone was found a few times. The chain uses TRBV11-2 and TRBJ2-7; D remains ambiguous. V lost 1 base to trimming and J lost 4 bases, with 8 bases between them. CDR1 is SGHAT and CDR2 is FQNNGV in the germline V gene. This CDR3 contains 13 residues. The CDR3 sequence: CASSLGTAYEQYF. CDR3 sequence (DNA): TGTGCCAGCAGCTTAGGAACAGCTTACGAGCAGTACTTC. The full variable domain, completed using reference TRBV11-2 and TRBJ2-7, is EAGVAQSPRYKIIEKRQSVAFWCNPISGHATLYWYQQILGQGPKLLIQFQNNGVVDDSQLPKDRFSAERLKGVDSTLKIQPAKLEDSAVYLCASSLGTAYEQYFGPGTRLTVT.

This chain uses TRBV5-1 with TRBJ1-1, with D hard to call. The length of the CDR3 is 15 residues. Germline loops: CDR1 SGHRS, CDR2 YFSETQ. V was shortened by 5 bases and J by 0 bases, with 14 bases between the two germline ends. This CDR3 reads CASSSTTIMNTEAFF. The CDR3 coding sequence is TGCGCCAGCAGTTCAACTACTATCATGAACACTGAAGCTTTCTTT.

V and J are TRBV20-1 and TRBJ2-3, with 10 bases fitting TRBD2. The length of the CDR3 is 14 residues. Unmatched junction bases numbered 4, after V lost 3 bases and J lost 4 bases. The germline V gene encodes CDR1 DFQATT and CDR2 SNEGSKA (reference sequence). The CDR3 here is CSASSGGFADTQYF. As DNA, the CDR3 is TGCAGTGCTAGTAGCGGGGGGTTCGCAGATACGCAGTATTTT.

The count of this clone is one. The CDR3 nucleotides read TGTGCCAGCAGTTTATATGGGACAGGGGACCGTGTCGGTACGCAGTATTTT. This sequence encodes CASSLYGTGDRVGTQYF. The chain links TRBV27 to TRBJ2-3; 10 bases align to TRBD1. After removal of 1 base from V and 8 bases from J, the junction contained 12 bases not matched to a gene. Germline assignment: CDR1 MNHEY and CDR2 SMNVEV (reference sequence). This CDR3 region has 17 residues.

This clone was detected a few times. The rearrangement links TRBV18 to TRBJ2-3; the D gene is possibly TRBD1 (6 bases). This CDR3 region has 16 residues. Per germline, CDR1 KGHSH and CDR2 LQKENI. Trimming stripped 0 bases from V and 0 bases from J, with 10 bases between. The CDR3 bases are TGTGCCAGCTCACCACCCCGGACAGCTAGCACAGATACGCAGTATTTT. Translating it yields CASSPPRTASTDTQYF.

The chain recombines TRBV3-1 (or the pseudogene TRBV3-2) with TRBJ2-1; TRBD2 matches at 9 bases. After removal of 5 bases from V and 7 bases from J, the junction contained 3 bases not matched to a gene. Germline CDR1 reads LGHDT; CDR2 reads YNNKEL (reference sequence). This CDR3 contains 13 residues. The CDR3 DNA reads as TGTGCCAGCAGCGCGGGGGGGGTAAATGAGCAGTTCTTC. It specifies CASSAGGVNEQFF.

CDR3 sequence: CASSLILGTEAFF. CDR3 DNA: TGTGCCAGCAGTTTAATACTAGGCACTGAAGCTTTCTTT. This chain joins TRBV12-3 or TRBV12-4 and TRBJ1-1; D gene ambiguous. Trimming took 2 bases from V and 4 from J, leaving 8 bases between them. There are 13 residues in the CDR3.

The chain couples TRBV11-2 to TRBJ2-3, with a weak D call TRBD1 (6 bases). V was trimmed by 6 bases and J by 7 bases, leaving 14 bases between them. This CDR3 is 13 amino acids long. The germline V gene has CDR1 SGHAT and CDR2 FQNNGV. CDR3 in DNA: TGTGCCAGCAGAGTGGACAGACCAAATACGCAGTATTTT. This encodes CASRVDRPNTQYF.

This CDR3 reads CASSGANREGYTF. The DNA for the CDR3 is TGTGCCAGCAGTGGAGCCAACAGGGAAGGCTACACCTTC. The chain recombines TRBV6-6 with TRBJ1-2; TRBD1 is a possible D gene (6 bases). Looked up from germline, CDR1 is MNHNY and CDR2 is SVGAGI (reference sequence). The V and J ends lost 5 bases and 8 bases respectively, with 15 bases between them. There are 13 residues in the CDR3.

V usage is TRBV5-1 and J usage is TRBJ1-5; D unclear. Germline V gene lookup returns CDR1 SGHRS and CDR2 YFSETQ. Trimming removed 3 bases from V and 6 bases from J, with 19 bases in between. CDR3 length: 16 amino acids. The CDR3 is CASSYGPRLEGQPQHF. The CDR3 region has the DNA TGCGCCAGCAGCTACGGGCCCCGATTGGAGGGTCAGCCCCAGCATTTT.

The chain joins TRBV5-1 to TRBJ2-5, with 8 positions matching TRBD2. The CDR3 is 15 residues long. The germline gives CDR1 SGHRS, CDR2 YFSETQ. The V gene end was trimmed by 4 bases and the J gene end by 2 bases; junction bases not matched to a gene: 7. The CDR3 reads CASSRGGIWQETQYF. The CDR3 DNA is TGCGCCAGCAGCCGGGGGGGCATTTGGCAAGAGACCCAGTACTTC.

This chain joins TRBV6-6 and TRBJ2-3; D not resolved. With 4 bases removed from V and 5 bases from J, the gap between germline ends came to 13 bases. CDR1 is MNHNY, CDR2 SVGAGI, per germline (reference sequence). The CDR3 consists of 14 residues. The CDR3 sequence is CASSFSTKEDTQYF. The CDR3 DNA sequence: TGTGCCAGCAGTTTTTCTACTAAGGAAGATACGCAGTATTTT.

The genes are TRBV2 and TRBJ2-3; no reliable D call. The CDR3 extends over 15 amino acids. The germline gives CDR1 SNHLY, CDR2 FYNNEI. The V end was cut by 3 bases, the J end by 2 bases, with 12 bases between. The CDR3 sequence is CASSDSRPLTDTQYF. CDR3 nucleotides: TGTGCCAGCAGTGACTCGCGGCCGCTCACAGATACGCAGTATTTT.

CDR3 in DNA: TGTGCCAGCACCTTCGGAGGGTATGGCTACACCTTC. This codes for CASTFGGYGYTF. This sequence joins TRBV12-3 or TRBV12-4 and TRBJ1-2, with no clear D. There are 12 residues in the CDR3. The germline V and J ends were trimmed by 7 bases and 5 bases, with 11 bases remaining between them.

The chain combines TRBV18 with TRBJ1-4; 7 positions match TRBD1. Trimming took 2 bases from V and 8 from J; bases not matched to a gene: 8. The germline V gene encodes CDR1 KGHSH and CDR2 LQKENI. The CDR3 runs 15 residues. CDR3 sequence: CASSPVTGGGEKLFF. The CDR3 DNA follows: TGTGCCAGCTCACCAGTGACGGGAGGGGGCGAAAAACTGTTTTTT.

V and J are TRBV6-5 and TRBJ1-3; D ambiguous. This CDR3 region has 15 residues. The V end was cut by 6 bases, the J end by 0 bases, with 12 bases between. Germline V gene sequence: CDR1 MNHEY, CDR2 SVGAGI. The CDR3 loop is CASSPTGPSGNTIYF. The CDR3, as DNA: TGTGCCAGCAGCCCAACTGGGCCCTCTGGAAACACCATATATTTT.

The chain uses TRBV25-1 and TRBJ1-4; D possibly corresponds to TRBD1 (5 bases). This CDR3 contains 13 residues. With 1 base removed from V and 5 bases from J, the gap between germline ends came to 5 bases. Germline CDR1 and CDR2: MGHDK and SYGVNS. This chain's CDR3 is CASSESGNEKLFF. Written as DNA, the CDR3 is TGTGCCAGCAGTGAATCAGGGAATGAAAAACTGTTTTTT.

This clone has just a few counts. The chain is built from TRBV7-2 and TRBJ2-7; TRBD1 agrees at 7 bases. The CDR3 consists of 12 residues. The junction had 2 bases not matched to a gene; V was cut back by 5 bases and J by 4 bases. CDR1 SGHTA and CDR2 FQGNSA come from the germline V gene. The DNA of the CDR3 is TGTGCCAGCAGCACGGGACAGTACGAGCAGTACTTC. This sequence encodes CASSTGQYEQYF.

V usage is TRBV6-6 and J usage is TRBJ2-7, with TRBD1 matching 8 bases. The CDR3 has 14 residues. With V trimmed by 6 bases and J by 1 base, 5 bases remained unmatched. Germline CDR1 and CDR2: MNHNY and SVGAGI (reference sequence). CDR3 in DNA: TGTGCCAGCAGAAATGGACAGGGTTCCTACGAGCAGTACTTC. This encodes CASRNGQGSYEQYF.

This chain's CDR3 is CASNSIGTGNNEQFF. The CDR3 region has the DNA TGTGCCAGTAACTCAATAGGGACAGGGAACAATGAGCAGTTCTTC. The chain employs TRBV19 and TRBJ2-1; 9 nucleotides align to TRBD1. J gave up 5 bases and V 7 bases, and 9 bases lay outside the gene matches. Germline CDR1 and CDR2: LNHDA and SQIVND (reference sequence). This CDR3 region has 15 residues.

The chain combines TRBV19 with TRBJ1-1; possible D gene TRBD1, 5 bases. Germline CDR1 LNHDA, CDR2 SQIVND (reference sequence). The CDR3 length is 15 residues. V lost 7 bases to trimming and J lost 1 base, with 16 bases between them. The CDR3 DNA reads TGTGCCAGTACCCCGTGGCTAGGGGAGAACACTGAAGCTTTCTTT. Protein sequence: CASTPWLGENTEAFF.

The rearrangement links TRBV5-1 to TRBJ2-7, with D maybe TRBD2 (5 bases). The germline V gene has CDR1 SGHRS and CDR2 YFSETQ. Trimming removed 5 bases at V and 4 bases at J, with 19 bases between. There are 15 residues in the CDR3. The CDR3 sequence is CASRQRVGGMYEQYF. CDR3 DNA sequence: TGCGCCAGCAGACAGAGGGTTGGAGGAATGTACGAGCAGTACTTC.

This clone was found once. The chain links TRBV4-2 to TRBJ2-1, with 9 positions matching TRBD2. The V gene end was trimmed by 0 bases and the J gene end by 1 base; junction bases not matched to a gene: 1. The CDR3 covers 16 residues. CDR1 is LGHNA, CDR2 YNFKEQ, per germline. CDR3 sequence reads: CASSQESGGSYNEQFF. For the CDR3, the DNA is TGTGCCAGCAGCCAAGAGAGCGGGGGGTCCTACAATGAGCAGTTCTTC.

This chain uses TRBV19 with TRBJ1-5, with 8 bases that match TRBD1. The germline gives CDR1 LNHDA, CDR2 SQIVND (reference sequence). After removal of 5 bases from V and 3 bases from J, the junction contained 6 bases not matched to a gene. This CDR3 has 15 amino acids. CDR3 DNA sequence: TGTGCCAGTAGTCCCTTGGACAGGGACAATCAGCCCCAGCATTTT. This translates into CASSPLDRDNQPQHF.

This clone was seen a few times. This rearrangement joins TRBV9 to TRBJ1-4, with 7 bases lining up with TRBD1. The CDR3 is 17 residues long. V was pared by 4 bases and J by 6 bases, with 15 bases of the junction left unmatched. Looked up from germline, CDR1 is SGDLS and CDR2 is YYNGEE. The DNA of the CDR3 is TGTGCCAGCAGCCCCCAGGGGGTACGGGATGTGCATGAAAAACTGTTTTTT. Amino acid sequence: CASSPQGVRDVHEKLFF.